This T cell receptor (beta chain) was identified in a study of cytomegalovirus exposure and HLA in healthy donors. Study-level results: A later analysis appeared to link common viral pathogens to several of the most significant clusters.

On this clone: Its antigen is still unknown.

Both 60 Vbeta primers and 13 Jbeta primers went into the PCR. TCRdb keeps only in-frame clones here, not all; method: immunoSEQ multiplex PCR. The sample has roughly 130,000 clones, roughly 80% seen once. The receptor's source is a boy aged 5-17 years in good health and CMV-seronegative. The sequenced material came from PBMCs.

CDR3 in amino acids: CASSQAGGSYEQYF. The CDR3 bases are TGTGCCAGCAGCCAAGCGGGAGGATCCTACGAGCAGTACTTC. This chain links TRBV6-5 with TRBJ2-7; 9 bases match TRBD2. With 6 bases clipped from V and 1 base from J, the junction kept 4 bases outside the gene matches. This CDR3 is built from 14 residues. The V gene's germline CDR1 is MNHEY and CDR2 SVGAGI.